Below, 22 T cell receptor beta chains from the same sample are listed, as sequenced in a study of blood T cell repertoires in COVID-19. Data came from immunoSEQ multiplex PCR; TCRdb stores just in-frame clones and leaves some out. The repertoire holds around 220,000 clones, with roughly 80% as singletons. The sequenced sample consisted of peripheral blood. The receptor set was obtained from a woman older than 75 with active or convalescent COVID-19.

The CDR3 is CASSVDGQGTYEQYF. CDR3 in DNA: TGTGCCAGCAGCGTAGATGGACAGGGAACTTACGAGCAGTACTTC. The V and J genes are TRBV9 and TRBJ2-7; 8 nucleotides align to TRBD1. Germline CDR1 is SGDLS and CDR2 is YYNGEE. Trimming removed 0 bases from V and 4 bases from J; junction bases left unmatched: 6. This CDR3 region has 15 residues.

This clone was counted between two and nine times. V usage is TRBV19 and J usage is TRBJ1-1; D is possibly TRBD1 (6 bases). Germline CDR1 and CDR2: LNHDA and SQIVND (reference sequence). Between the trimmed V and J ends, which lost 8 bases and 3 bases, there was a span of 19 bases. The length of the CDR3 is 15 residues. CDR3 in amino acids: CASWGGVSLDTEAFF. In DNA form, the CDR3 reads TGTGCCAGTTGGGGGGGCGTCTCATTGGACACTGAAGCTTTCTTT. Full variable domain (missing parts from reference TRBV19 and TRBJ1-1): DGGITQSPKYLFRKEGQNVTLSCEQNLNHDAMYWYRQDPGQGLRLIYYSQIVNDFQKGDIAEGYSVSREKKESFPLTVTSAQKNPTAFYLCASWGGVSLDTEAFFGQGTRLTVV.

The V and J genes are TRBV7-2 and TRBJ1-6; no clear D gene. The germline gives CDR1 SGHTA, CDR2 FQGNSA. V gave up 1 base and J gave up 8 bases, with 12 bases separating them. The length of the CDR3 is 15 residues. CDR3 residues: CASSLVPEGYSPLHF. The CDR3 DNA reads as TGTGCCAGCAGCTTAGTTCCAGAGGGATATTCACCCCTCCACTTT.

V gene TRBV10-3 combines with J gene TRBJ2-1; D remains ambiguous. The CDR3 loop spans 14 amino acids. In germline, CDR1 is ENHRY, CDR2 SYGVKD. Trimming removed 3 bases from V and 6 bases from J, with 12 bases in between. CDR3 sequence (DNA): TGTGCCATCAGTGAAGGCGGTCTAGGCAATGAGCAGTTCTTC. It is translated as CAISEGGLGNEQFF.

V usage is TRBV28 and J usage is TRBJ1-2; TRBD1 might be the D (6 bases). The germline CDR1 and CDR2 sequences are MDHEN and SYDVKM. CDR3 size: 15 residues. Trimming cost V 0 bases and J 2 bases, with 10 bases left between them. The CDR3: CASSLWGRGNYGYTF. DNA for the CDR3: TGTGCCAGCAGTTTATGGGGCAGGGGAAACTATGGCTACACCTTC.

The rearrangement uses TRBV5-1 and TRBJ1-4; D is perhaps TRBD1 (6 bases). Germline-derived CDR1 and CDR2 are SGHRS and YFSETQ. The CDR3 is made up of 15 amino acids. Trimming cost V 0 bases and J 8 bases, with 14 bases left between them. The CDR3 loop reads CASSLDGTPGEKLFF. The CDR3 nucleotides are TGCGCCAGCAGCTTGGATGGGACACCGGGGGAAAAACTGTTTTTT.

The rearrangement uses TRBV24-1 and TRBJ2-1; weak D call: TRBD2 (6 bases). Germline CDR1 and CDR2: KGHDR and SFDVKD. The CDR3 is 12 residues long. The V end lost 1 base, the J end lost 14 bases, and 11 bases lay between the germline ends. This chain's CDR3 is CATSDFKGTEFF. In DNA form, the CDR3 reads TGTGCCACCAGTGATTTTAAGGGGACTGAGTTCTTC.

The chain recombines TRBV20-1 with TRBJ1-6; D may be TRBD1 (6 bases). The CDR3 loop spans 14 amino acids. Germline V gene sequence: CDR1 DFQATT, CDR2 SNEGSKA (reference sequence). The V gene lost 3 bases and the J gene lost 10 bases, with 16 bases spanning the gap. The CDR3 sequence is CSASPGTPVSPLHF. The CDR3 nucleotides read TGCAGTGCTAGTCCCGGGACACCAGTCTCACCCCTCCACTTT.

The table lists this clone with a few counts. The CDR3 bases are TGTGCCAGCAGCTTGGGGCTAGTCCCTAGCACAGATACGCAGTATTTT. As protein: CASSLGLVPSTDTQYF. The chain is built from TRBV5-6 and TRBJ2-3; D is undetermined. V was pared by 0 bases and J by 0 bases, with 11 bases between. The CDR3 sequence is 16 residues long. CDR1 and CDR2 (germline): SGHDT, YYEEEE.

This chain links TRBV5-1 with TRBJ1-6; perhaps TRBD1 as D (5 bases). The CDR3 is 13 residues long. The V gene's germline CDR1 is SGHRS and CDR2 YFSETQ. Trimming took off 4 bases at V and 7 bases at J, with 9 bases between the two ends. The CDR3 DNA reads as TGCGCCAGCAGCCGCCAGGGCAATTCACCCCTCCACTTT. Its translation is CASSRQGNSPLHF.

This clone has a single count. This chain uses TRBV5-1 with TRBJ2-3, with a possible D match to TRBD1 (6 bases). V was pared by 4 bases and J by 1 base, with 13 bases between. CDR1 SGHRS and CDR2 YFSETQ come from the germline V gene. The CDR3 covers 15 residues. Written as DNA, the CDR3 is TGCGCCAGCAGCATCTGGGCAGGGGGCACAGATACGCAGTATTTT. Translated, it gives CASSIWAGGTDTQYF. Drawing the rest from reference TRBV5-1 and TRBJ2-3, the complete variable domain is KAGVTQTPRYLIKTRGQQVTLSCSPISGHRSVSWYQQTPGQGLQFLFEYFSETQRNKGNFPGRFSGRQFSNSRSEMNVSTLELGDSALYLCASSIWAGGTDTQYFGPGTRLTVL.

The CDR3 region is CAWSGLAGEQFF. CDR3 sequence (DNA): TGTGCCTGGAGTGGACTAGCGGGTGAGCAGTTCTTC. The rearrangement joins TRBV30 to TRBJ2-1, with 10 bases that match TRBD2. CDR1 GTSNPN and CDR2 SVGIG come from the germline V gene (reference sequence). The V segment lost 1 base and the J segment 9 bases; nucleotides outside the gene matches: 0. This CDR3 region has 12 residues.

The chain recombines TRBV12-3 or TRBV12-4 with TRBJ2-4, with TRBD2 matching 7 bases. V was clipped by 0 bases and J by 8 bases; unmatched bases: 1. The CDR3 totals 13 residues. CDR3 residues: CASSLAGGDIQYF. As DNA, the CDR3 is TGTGCCAGCAGTTTAGCGGGAGGGGACATTCAGTACTTC.

This chain links TRBV6-5 with TRBJ2-3; TRBD2 matches 9 bases. The CDR3 runs to 15 residues. V shed 2 bases and J 4 bases; nucleotides not matched to a gene: 4. Germline assignment: CDR1 MNHEY and CDR2 SVGAGI. As DNA, the CDR3 is TGTGCCAGCAGTTACGCGCGGGGGGGTCCAGATACGCAGTATTTT. Its translation is CASSYARGGPDTQYF.

V and J are TRBV3-1 (or the pseudogene TRBV3-2) and TRBJ1-6; TRBD1 matches at 7 bases. Germline V gene lookup returns CDR1 LGHDT and CDR2 YNNKEL (reference sequence). J was trimmed by 8 bases and V by 5 bases; bases with no gene match: 6. The CDR3 loop spans 14 amino acids. The DNA for the CDR3 is TGTGCCAGCAGCTTCACAGGGGAGTATTCACCCCTCCACTTT. This translates into CASSFTGEYSPLHF.

The chain links TRBV30 to TRBJ2-6; D uncertain. CDR1 and CDR2 from the germline V gene are GTSNPN and SVGIG (reference sequence). This CDR3 spans 13 amino acids. Trimming took 0 bases from V and 3 from J, leaving 3 bases between them. This chain's CDR3 is CAWSVGGANVLTF. The CDR3 coding sequence is TGTGCCTGGAGTGTCGGTGGGGCCAACGTCCTGACTTTC.

The V gene is TRBV7-8, the J gene TRBJ1-2, with D possibly being TRBD1 (6 bases). V was shortened by 6 bases and J by 8 bases, with 16 bases between the two germline ends. CDR3 size: 13 residues. Germline loops: CDR1 SGHVS, CDR2 FQNEAQ. DNA of the CDR3: TGTGCCAGCAGTTTCGGGACATTAGGCGGCTACACCTTC. Its protein product is CASSFGTLGGYTF. The full variable domain, rest sourced from reference TRBV7-8 and TRBJ1-2, is GAGVSQSPRYKVAKRGQDVALRCDPISGHVSLFWYQQALGQGPEFLTYFQNEAQLDKSGLPSDRFFAERPEGSVSTLKIQRTQQEDSAVYLCASSFGTLGGYTFGSGTRLTVV.

The rearrangement links TRBV9 to TRBJ1-1; D perhaps matches TRBD1 (5 bases). Germline V gene data show CDR1 as SGDLS and CDR2 as YYNGEE. Trimming pared 4 bases from V and 1 base from J, leaving 11 bases between. There are 14 residues in the CDR3. This CDR3 is CASSLVDRNTEAFF. In DNA form, the CDR3 reads TGTGCCAGCAGCCTTGTAGACAGGAACACTGAAGCTTTCTTT.

The genes are TRBV11-2 and TRBJ1-3; D gene uncertain. This CDR3 is 12 amino acids long. V dropped 5 bases and J dropped 4 bases, with 6 bases sitting between them. The germline V gene has CDR1 SGHAT and CDR2 FQNNGV. The CDR3 loop reads CASSLSGNTIYF. The CDR3 DNA sequence: TGTGCCAGCAGCCTATCCGGAAACACCATATATTTT.

This clone was counted once. The J gene is TRBJ2-3, the V gene TRBV7-8, with 7 bases fitting TRBD2. Looked up from germline, CDR1 is SGHVS and CDR2 is FQNEAQ. This CDR3 region has 16 residues. The V gene end was trimmed by 1 base and the J gene end by 3 bases; junction bases not matched to a gene: 7. CDR3 bases: TGTGCCAGCAGCTTAGAACGAGCGGGGAGGACAGATACGCAGTATTTT. Amino acid sequence: CASSLERAGRTDTQYF.

The chain carries TRBV7-6 and TRBJ2-1, with D perhaps TRBD1 (5 bases). The CDR3 has 13 amino acids. Germline CDR1 is SGHVS and CDR2 is FNYEAQ. The V end lost 0 bases, the J end lost 7 bases, and 7 bases lay between the germline ends. Written as DNA, the CDR3 is TGTGCCAGCAGCTTAGCAGGGGTTAATGAGCAGTTCTTC. It encodes CASSLAGVNEQFF.

V gene TRBV19 combines with J gene TRBJ2-3; TRBD1 aligns across 8 bases. The CDR3 has 15 amino acids. In germline, CDR1 is LNHDA, CDR2 SQIVND (reference sequence). V dropped 5 bases and J dropped 8; count of bases not matched to a gene: 12. CDR3 in DNA: TGTGCCAGTAGTTCTCGGACAGGGAAGGAAGGTACGCAGTATTTT. This encodes CASSSRTGKEGTQYF. Based on the CDR3 plus reference TRBV19 and TRBJ2-3, the full variable domain is DGGITQSPKYLFRKEGQNVTLSCEQNLNHDAMYWYRQDPGQGLRLIYYSQIVNDFQKGDIAEGYSVSREKKESFPLTVTSAQKNPTAFYLCASSSRTGKEGTQYFGPGTRLTVL.